This is a list of T cell receptor beta chains from one sample in a study of blood T cell repertoires in COVID-19. Data came from immunoSEQ multiplex PCR; TCRdb stores just in-frame clones and leaves some out. The repertoire consists of approximately 320,000 clones, with approximately 85% occurring once and the leading ten covering around 7.2%. The sequencing input was peripheral blood. These receptors originate from a human donor in a cohort sampled during active COVID-19. Both conserved end residues are part of each CDR3. The D gene is left open where the match is weak. Expanded clones get a size class; other rows say once, few or many, or leave the size out.

J gene: TRBJ1-2; V gene: TRBV6-4; D gene: .; clone size: few; CDR3 protein: CASSDSGNGYTF; CDR3 DNA: TGTGCCAGCAGTGACAGCGGGAATGGCTACACCTTC
J gene: TRBJ1-2; V gene: TRBV7-9; D gene: TRBD1; clone size: .; CDR3 protein: CASSAGQGSPTNYGYTF; CDR3 DNA: TGTGCCAGCAGCGCGGGACAGGGGTCTCCCACTAACTATGGCTACACCTTC
J gene: TRBJ2-5; V gene: TRBV25-1; D gene: .; clone size: .; CDR3 protein: CASSEQRRAETQYF; CDR3 DNA: TGTGCCAGCAGTGAACAGCGCAGGGCTGAGACCCAGTACTTC
J gene: TRBJ2-2; V gene: TRBV19; D gene: .; clone size: once; CDR3 protein: CASSIGGLLDTGELFF; CDR3 DNA: TGTGCCAGTAGTATAGGAGGGTTGTTGGACACCGGGGAGCTGTTTTTT
J gene: TRBJ2-3; V gene: TRBV7-9; D gene: .; clone size: .; CDR3 protein: CASSLEGRGPYGTQYF; CDR3 DNA: TGTGCCAGCAGCTTAGAGGGCAGGGGACCATATGGTACGCAGTATTTT
J gene: TRBJ2-4; V gene: TRBV18; D gene: TRBD1; clone size: .; CDR3 protein: CASSPQTGGDIQYF; CDR3 DNA: TGTGCCAGCTCACCACAGACAGGGGGGGACATTCAGTACTTC
J gene: TRBJ2-2; V gene: TRBV18; D gene: TRBD1; clone size: .; CDR3 protein: CASSPGQGPGELFF; CDR3 DNA: TGTGCCAGCTCACCTGGACAGGGGCCCGGGGAGCTGTTTTTT
J gene: TRBJ1-1; V gene: TRBV5-1; D gene: TRBD1; clone size: many; CDR3 protein: CASSWGQENTEAFF; CDR3 DNA: TGCGCCAGCAGCTGGGGACAGGAGAACACTGAAGCTTTCTTT
J gene: TRBJ1-1; V gene: TRBV5-8; D gene: .; clone size: .; CDR3 protein: CASSLFSYTEAFF; CDR3 DNA: TGTGCCAGCAGCTTGTTTAGCTACACTGAAGCTTTCTTT
J gene: TRBJ1-1; V gene: TRBV29-1; D gene: .; clone size: once; CDR3 protein: CSVPPPGRTEAFF; CDR3 DNA: TGCAGCGTTCCCCCCCCGGGGAGGACTGAAGCTTTCTTT
J gene: TRBJ2-3; V gene: TRBV4-2; D gene: TRBD2; clone size: .; CDR3 protein: CASGQRGGDTQYF; CDR3 DNA: TGTGCCAGCGGGCAGCGGGGGGGGGATACGCAGTATTTT
J gene: TRBJ1-6; V gene: TRBV7-8; D gene: .; clone size: .; CDR3 protein: CASSFDPGGPLHF; CDR3 DNA: TGTGCCAGCAGTTTCGACCCGGGGGGACCCCTCCACTTT
J gene: TRBJ1-1; V gene: TRBV19; D gene: .; clone size: once; CDR3 protein: CASSIEARQHALNTEAFF; CDR3 DNA: TGTGCCAGTAGTATAGAGGCCAGGCAGCACGCTTTGAACACTGAAGCTTTCTTT
J gene: TRBJ1-2; V gene: TRBV6-5; D gene: .; clone size: .; CDR3 protein: CASRGGAFTYGYTF; CDR3 DNA: TGTGCCAGCAGAGGCGGAGCTTTTACCTATGGCTACACCTTC
J gene: TRBJ1-5; V gene: TRBV6-6; D gene: .; clone size: .; CDR3 protein: CASSEGVGNQPQHF; CDR3 DNA: TGTGCCAGCAGTGAGGGAGTTGGCAATCAGCCCCAGCATTTT
J gene: TRBJ2-7; V gene: TRBV12-3/TRBV12-4; D gene: TRBD1; clone size: .; CDR3 protein: CASKWTGSGEQYF; CDR3 DNA: TGTGCCAGCAAGTGGACAGGGTCGGGTGAGCAGTACTTC
J gene: TRBJ1-6; V gene: TRBV6-5; D gene: .; clone size: .; CDR3 protein: CASRGGVQIPLHF; CDR3 DNA: TGTGCCAGCAGGGGAGGGGTACAGATACCCCTCCACTTT
J gene: TRBJ2-7; V gene: TRBV6-5; D gene: TRBD2; clone size: .; CDR3 protein: CASSYGGGPYEQYF; CDR3 DNA: TGTGCCAGCAGTTACGGCGGGGGGCCGTACGAGCAGTACTTC